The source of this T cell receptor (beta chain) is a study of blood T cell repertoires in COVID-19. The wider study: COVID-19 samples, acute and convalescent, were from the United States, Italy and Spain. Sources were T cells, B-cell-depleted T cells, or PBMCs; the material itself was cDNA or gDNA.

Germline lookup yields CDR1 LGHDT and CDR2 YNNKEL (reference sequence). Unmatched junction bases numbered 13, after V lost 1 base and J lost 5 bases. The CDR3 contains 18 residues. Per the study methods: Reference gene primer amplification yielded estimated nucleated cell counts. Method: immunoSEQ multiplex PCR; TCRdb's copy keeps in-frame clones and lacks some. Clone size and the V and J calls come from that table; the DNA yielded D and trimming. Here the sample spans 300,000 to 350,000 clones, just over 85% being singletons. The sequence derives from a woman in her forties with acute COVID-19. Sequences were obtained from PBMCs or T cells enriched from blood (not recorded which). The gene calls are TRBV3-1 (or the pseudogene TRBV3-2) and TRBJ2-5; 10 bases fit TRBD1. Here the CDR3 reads CASSQARPGQGTPETQYF. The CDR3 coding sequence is TGTGCCAGCAGCCAAGCCCGCCCGGGACAGGGGACACCGGAGACCCAGTACTTC.